The 20 T cell receptor beta chains listed next were all sequenced from one sample in a study of T cells in tuberculosis. Produced via immunoSEQ multiplex PCR; TCRdb's table is partial and in-frame only. Here the sample spans roughly 41,000 clones, 90% to 95% being singletons. The sample was PBMCs. Receptors were obtained from a donor between 10 and 29 years old with latent tuberculosis or without tuberculosis infection. Some clones in this sample may be carry-over from other donors' samples.

The chain employs TRBV27 and TRBJ1-1, with TRBD1 matching 8 bases. The CDR3 runs to 17 residues. Per germline, CDR1 MNHEY and CDR2 SMNVEV (reference sequence). Trimming removed 1 base from V and 4 bases from J; junction bases left unmatched: 11. This CDR3 is CASSLFKRTGRITEAFF. The DNA for the CDR3 is TGTGCCAGCAGTTTATTCAAACGGACAGGGAGGATCACTGAAGCTTTCTTT.

The chain uses TRBV7-9 and TRBJ2-4; no firm D call. Looked up from germline, CDR1 is SEHNR and CDR2 is FQNEAQ (reference sequence). This CDR3 is built from 14 residues. Trimming took 6 bases from V and 2 from J, leaving 11 bases between them. CDR3 sequence (DNA): TGTGCCAGCAGTCTTCAGGCCCCCAAAAACATTCAGTACTTC. It encodes CASSLQAPKNIQYF.

The chain uses TRBV21-1 and TRBJ2-7; TRBD2 is the table's D call, not checked against the DNA. TRBV21-1 is a recognized pseudogene. CDR3 length: 17 amino acids. CDR3 sequence reads: CASSRGLRAQRGDEQYV. In DNA form, the CDR3 reads TGTGCCAGCAGCAGGGGCCTCCGGGCCCAGCGGGGGGACGAGCAGTACGTC.

The chain joins TRBV19 to TRBJ2-7; D unclear. CDR1 and CDR2 (germline): LNHDA, SQIVND (reference sequence). The CDR3 totals 13 residues. Trimming removed 1 base from V and 4 bases from J, with 8 bases in between. The CDR3 DNA reads as TGTGCCAGTAGTATAGCCGCCGGGTACGAGCAGTACGTC. Its protein is CASSIAAGYEQYV.

This clone was detected only once. The rearrangement links TRBV27 to TRBJ1-2; 9 positions match TRBD1. V gave up 4 bases and J gave up 2 bases; unmatched junction bases: 5. CDR1 and CDR2 from the germline V gene are MNHEY and SMNVEV (reference sequence). This CDR3 has 15 amino acids. CDR3 DNA sequence: TGTGCCAGCAGTTCGCCGGGGACAGGGAACTATGGCTACACCTTC. Translated: CASSSPGTGNYGYTF.

This chain connects TRBV19 to TRBJ2-3, with 14 bases fitting TRBD2. The germline V gene encodes CDR1 LNHDA and CDR2 SQIVND (reference sequence). This CDR3 has 20 amino acids. The trim removed 6 bases at V and 4 bases at J, leaving 18 bases unmatched. The CDR3: CASRDGGWTSGGLFADTQYF. The CDR3 nucleotides read TGTGCCAGTAGAGATGGAGGGTGGACTAGCGGGGGGCTGTTCGCAGATACGCAGTATTTT.

This chain connects TRBV30 to TRBJ1-3; D perhaps matches TRBD1 (6 bases). Trimming removed 4 bases from V and 0 bases from J, with 13 bases in between. In germline, CDR1 is GTSNPN, CDR2 SVGIG (reference sequence). This CDR3 has 15 amino acids. CDR3 protein: CAWTPQGNSGNTIYF. The CDR3 DNA reads as TGTGCCTGGACTCCACAGGGAAACTCTGGAAACACCATATATTTT.

The V call is TRBV11-2, the J call TRBJ2-3, with 9 bases matching TRBD2. The CDR3 sequence is 15 residues long. Germline-derived CDR1 and CDR2 are SGHAT and FQNNGV. The V segment lost 5 bases and the J segment 1 base; nucleotides outside the gene matches: 4. In DNA form, the CDR3 reads TGTGCCAGCAGCACTCTAGCGGGGCGCACAGATACGCAGTATTTT. Translating gives CASSTLAGRTDTQYF.

The V and J genes are TRBV4-2 and TRBJ2-3, with TRBD1 as a possible D gene (5 bases). The CDR3 length is 15 residues. CDR1 is LGHNA and CDR2 is YNFKEQ in the germline V gene. Trimming pared 0 bases from V and 3 bases from J, leaving 10 bases between. CDR3 residues: CASSQEQAFTDTQYF. The DNA for the CDR3 is TGTGCCAGCAGCCAAGAACAGGCATTTACAGATACGCAGTATTTT.

This clone showed up just a few times. The V and J genes are TRBV30 and TRBJ1-1; 7 positions agree with TRBD1. The CDR3 contains 14 residues. Germline-derived CDR1 and CDR2 are GTSNPN and SVGIG (reference sequence). Trimming at V came to 0 bases and at J to 1 base, leaving 2 bases not matched to a gene. The CDR3 nucleotides are TGTGCCTGGAGTGTAGGGACAGCGAACACTGAAGCTTTCTTT. Its protein is CAWSVGTANTEAFF.

This clone was seen a single time. The rearrangement uses TRBV5-4 and TRBJ2-3, with TRBD1 identical over 7 bases. The junction had 12 bases not matched to a gene; V was cut back by 8 bases and J by 0 bases. Germline V gene data show CDR1 as SGHNT and CDR2 as YYREEE (reference sequence). This CDR3 spans 16 amino acids. This CDR3 is CASSMAGGLSTDTQYF. The CDR3 nucleotides are TGTGCCAGTAGCATGGCAGGGGGATTGAGCACAGATACGCAGTATTTT.

The rearrangement uses TRBV4-3 and TRBJ1-2, with a possible D match to TRBD1 (6 bases). The germline V gene encodes CDR1 LGHNA and CDR2 YSLEER. V was pared by 0 bases and J by 4 bases, with 6 bases between. CDR3 length equals 13 residues. CDR3 nucleotide sequence: TGCGCCAGCAGCCAAGACAGGGGCTATGGCTACACCTTC. Amino acids: CASSQDRGYGYTF.

V and J are TRBV7-2 and TRBJ2-3; TRBD2 aligns across 8 bases. The CDR3 runs to 15 residues. The V gene's germline CDR1 is SGHTA and CDR2 FQGNSA. J gave up 2 bases and V 5 bases, and 6 bases lay outside the gene matches. CDR3 loop: CASSARGDPTDTQYF. CDR3 in DNA: TGTGCCAGCAGCGCGCGGGGGGATCCCACAGATACGCAGTATTTT.

The V and J genes are TRBV25-1 and TRBJ1-2; tentatively, D is TRBD1 (6 bases). The germline V gene has CDR1 MGHDK and CDR2 SYGVNS. Trimming shortened V by 3 bases and J by 4 bases, and 12 bases separated the two germline ends. This CDR3 contains 14 residues. CDR3 sequence: CASSDPTGPYGYTF. The CDR3 DNA follows: TGTGCCAGCAGTGACCCGACAGGCCCCTATGGCTACACCTTC.

This sequence joins TRBV5-1 and TRBJ2-2; 8 bases fit TRBD1. V was clipped by 2 bases and J by 2 bases; unmatched bases: 2. This CDR3 has 15 amino acids. CDR1 SGHRS and CDR2 YFSETQ come from the germline V gene. The CDR3 spells CASSFGQGNTGELFF. CDR3 sequence (DNA): TGCGCCAGCAGCTTTGGACAGGGTAACACCGGGGAGCTGTTTTTT.

J is TRBJ1-6 and V is TRBV10-2; D may be TRBD1 (5 bases). The CDR3 consists of 17 residues. Trimming cost V 2 bases and J 4 bases, with 15 bases left between them. CDR1 is WSHSY and CDR2 is SAAADI in the germline V gene. CDR3: CASSEPRGRSYNSPLHF. The CDR3 bases are TGCGCCAGCAGTGAGCCCCGGGGGAGATCTTATAATTCACCCCTCCACTTT.

The V call is TRBV30, the J call TRBJ1-2; 7 bases are a match to TRBD1. There are 18 residues in the CDR3. Germline CDR1 and CDR2: GTSNPN and SVGIG (reference sequence). The V gene end was trimmed by 4 bases and the J gene end by 0 bases; junction bases not matched to a gene: 17. Here the CDR3 DNA reads TGTGCCTGGATTGGCCCGGGCCTCTGGACAGGAGCTAACTATGGCTACACCTTC. The encoded protein is CAWIGPGLWTGANYGYTF.

The V and J genes are TRBV27 and TRBJ1-6; possibly TRBD1 for D (5 bases). Deletions cut 6 bases from V and 8 bases from J, with 14 bases between. Germline CDR1 MNHEY, CDR2 SMNVEV (reference sequence). This CDR3 region has 14 residues. CDR3 protein: CASRLGTGDSPLHF. The CDR3 DNA sequence: TGTGCCAGCAGACTCGGAACAGGTGATTCACCCCTCCACTTT.

The gene calls are TRBV6-5 and TRBJ1-1; 7 positions match TRBD1. The germline V gene has CDR1 MNHEY and CDR2 SVGAGI. The CDR3 is 14 amino acids. V lost 6 bases and J lost 5; bases outside the gene matches: 9. CDR3 loop: CASSQGGLGTEAFF. The CDR3 DNA reads as TGTGCCAGCAGCCAAGGGGGCCTGGGGACTGAAGCTTTCTTT.

V gene TRBV10-2 combines with J gene TRBJ1-2; 7 bases align to TRBD1. CDR1 is WSHSY and CDR2 is SAAADI in the germline V gene. The CDR3 sequence is 13 residues long. The V segment lost 6 bases and the J segment 5 bases; nucleotides outside the gene matches: 6. In DNA, the CDR3 is TGCGCCAGCAGCCTCGAACAGGGGTATGGCTACACCTTC. This gives the protein CASSLEQGYGYTF.